One sample yielded the 7 T cell receptor beta chains listed below, sequenced in a study of spatial heterogeneity in lung cancer. Notes on the study in general: Counts that tracked tumor mutation counts were those of expanded intratumoral alpha and beta TCRs.

These TCRs are of unknown antigen specificity. TCRdb re-analysed the 5' RACE reads in MiXCR, keeping a single row per CDR3 protein. The sample has 17,000 or so distinct CDR3 sequences, 6.5% seen once. Time point meaning: sample taken at primary tumor resection. The sample in question was lung tumor tissue, obtained at surgery. Receptor source: a female donor with early-stage non-small cell lung cancer.

The chain couples TRBV12-3 or TRBV12-4 to TRBJ2-3, with TRBD2 identical over 8 bases. V gave up 5 bases and J gave up 0 bases; unmatched junction bases: 7. This CDR3 is 16 amino acids long. The CDR3 nucleotides read TGTGCCAGCAGTCGACTAGCGTCTACTAGCACAGATACGCAGTATTTT. Translation gives CASSRLASTSTDTQYF.

At least ten counts were recorded for this clonotype. The chain employs TRBV28 and TRBJ2-1; no reliable D call. CDR1 and CDR2 (germline): MDHEN, SYDVKM. Trimming cost V 4 bases and J 6 bases, with 4 bases left between them. The CDR3 length is 11 residues. The CDR3 sequence: CASSYGNEQFF. In DNA form, the CDR3 reads TGTGCCAGCAGTTATGGCAATGAGCAGTTCTTC.

In this sample, this clonotype turned up many times. The rearrangement joins TRBV15 to TRBJ1-1; D unresolved. CDR3 length: 13 amino acids. CDR1 and CDR2 (germline): LNHNV, YYDKDF (reference sequence). V lost 1 base to trimming and J lost 6 bases, with 9 bases between them. The CDR3 sequence: CATSRGGRPEAFF. CDR3 coding DNA: TGTGCCACCAGCAGAGGTGGGAGACCTGAAGCTTTCTTT.

This clonotype was counted many times. The rearrangement links TRBV7-2 to TRBJ2-3, with D unresolved. The germline V gene has CDR1 SGHTA and CDR2 FQGNSA. With 2 bases removed from V and 5 bases from J, the gap between germline ends came to 5 bases. This CDR3 has 12 amino acids. CDR3 sequence reads: CASSLWRDTQYF. CDR3 DNA sequence: TGTGCCAGCAGCTTATGGAGAGATACGCAGTATTTT.

This clonotype was seen repeatedly, ten times or more. The chain joins TRBV10-3 to TRBJ2-7; tentatively, D is TRBD1 (6 bases). This CDR3 has 13 amino acids. Between the trimmed V and J ends, which lost 6 bases and 2 bases, there was a span of 11 bases. Germline CDR1 is ENHRY and CDR2 is SYGVKD. The CDR3, as DNA: TGTGCCATCAGAACAGGGTCCACCTACGAGCAGTACTTC. Encoded protein: CAIRTGSTYEQYF.

This chain uses TRBV19 with TRBJ2-5, with TRBD1 identical over 7 bases. CDR1 LNHDA and CDR2 SQIVND come from the germline V gene (reference sequence). The V gene end was trimmed by 5 bases and the J gene end by 4 bases; junction bases not matched to a gene: 7. CDR3 length equals 14 residues. The CDR3 sequence: CASSVRQGSETQYF. The CDR3 DNA is TGTGCCAGTAGTGTGAGACAGGGTTCAGAGACCCAGTACTTC.

This clonotype was seen many times. The V gene is TRBV20-1, the J gene TRBJ2-3; D unresolved. CDR3 length: 15 residues. The germline CDR1 and CDR2 sequences are DFQATT and SNEGSKA (reference sequence). Trimming took 1 base from V and 1 from J, leaving 12 bases between them. This CDR3 is CSARGGGLGTDTQYF. CDR3 in DNA: TGCAGTGCTAGAGGGGGTGGGTTGGGCACAGATACGCAGTATTTT.